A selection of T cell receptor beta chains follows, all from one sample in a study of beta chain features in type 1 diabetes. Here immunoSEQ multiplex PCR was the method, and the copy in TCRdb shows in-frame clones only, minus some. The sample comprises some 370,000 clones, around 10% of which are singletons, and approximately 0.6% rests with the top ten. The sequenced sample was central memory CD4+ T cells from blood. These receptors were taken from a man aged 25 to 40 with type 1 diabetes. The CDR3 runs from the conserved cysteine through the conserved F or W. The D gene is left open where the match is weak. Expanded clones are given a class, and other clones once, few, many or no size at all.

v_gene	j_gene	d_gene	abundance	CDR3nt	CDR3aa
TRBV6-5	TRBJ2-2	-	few	TGTGCCAGCAGTGACCAACGGCCCGGGGAGCTGTTTTTT	CASSDQRPGELFF
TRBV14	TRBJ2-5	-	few	TGTGCCAGCAGCCAAGAAGGAGGTAGCCTAGAGGGTGAGACCCAGTACTTC	CASSQEGGSLEGETQYF
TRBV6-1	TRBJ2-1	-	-	TGTGCCAGCACACAAGAGGGGAAAACCTACAATGAGCAGTTCTTC	CASTQEGKTYNEQFF
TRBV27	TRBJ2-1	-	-	TGTGCCAGCAGTTTTTTGGGGGCTGGGTCGAATGAGCAGTTCTTC	CASSFLGAGSNEQFF
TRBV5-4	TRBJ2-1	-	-	TGTGCCAGCAGCTGGCGGGAAGGGACCCATGAGCAGTTCTTC	CASSWREGTHEQFF
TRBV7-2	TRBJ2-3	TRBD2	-	TGTGCCAGCAGCTTACCTTACGGAACTAGCGGGGTCAGCACAGATACGCAGTATTTT	CASSLPYGTSGVSTDTQYF
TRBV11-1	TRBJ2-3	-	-	TGTGCCAGCAGCTCGGACCGCAGCACAGATACGCAGTATTTT	CASSSDRSTDTQYF
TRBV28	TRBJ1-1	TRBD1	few	TGTGCCAGCACCACCGGACAGGGGGACACTGAAGCTTTCTTT	CASTTGQGDTEAFF
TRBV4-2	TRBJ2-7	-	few	TGTGCCAGCAGCCCAACCGAGACTGGCTCTTTTGAGCAGTACTTC	CASSPTETGSFEQYF
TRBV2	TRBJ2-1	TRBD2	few	TGTGCCAGCAGTGAAGATCAGCGGGGGAGTTGGGGTGAGCAGTTCTTC	CASSEDQRGSWGEQFF
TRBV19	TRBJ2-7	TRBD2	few	TGTGCCACCCGGGGGGGCTATACCTACGAGCAGTACTTC	CATRGGYTYEQYF
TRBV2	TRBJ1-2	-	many	TGTGCCAGCAGACACGACAGCCCCTATGGCTACACCTTC	CASRHDSPYGYTF
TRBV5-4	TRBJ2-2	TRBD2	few	TGTGCCAGCAGCTTAGGCGGGAGAACCGGGGAGCTGTTTTTT	CASSLGGRTGELFF
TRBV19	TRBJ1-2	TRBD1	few	TGTGCCACCTCGGAGTGGACAGGGGGCGGCTATGGCTACACCTTC	CATSEWTGGGYGYTF
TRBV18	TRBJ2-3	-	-	TGTGCCAGCTCACCACCGTCCAGGCCAGATACGCAGTATTTT	CASSPPSRPDTQYF
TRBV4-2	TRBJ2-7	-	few	TGTGCCAGCAGCCAAGCTTCGAGCCTCACCTACGAGCAGTACTTC	CASSQASSLTYEQYF
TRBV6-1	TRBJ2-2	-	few	TGTGCCAGCAGGGGAGAAGGGACCGGGGAGCTGTTTTTT	CASRGEGTGELFF
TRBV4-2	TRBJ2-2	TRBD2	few	TGTGCCAGCAGCCAAGTAAGCCCGACTCGGGCTAGCGGGAGGGCCTATAACACCGGGGAGCTGTTTTTT	CASSQVSPTRASGRAYNTGELFF
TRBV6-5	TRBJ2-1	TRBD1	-	TGTGCCAGCAGCTCCGGGACAGAAAACAATGAGCAGTTCTTC	CASSSGTENNEQFF
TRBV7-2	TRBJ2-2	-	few	TGTGCCAGCAGCCCCAGGGAGGCGAACACCGGGGAGCTGTTTTTT	CASSPREANTGELFF
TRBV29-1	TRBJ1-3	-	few	TGCAGCGTTGTGTCCTCTGGAAACACCATATATTTT	CSVVSSGNTIYF
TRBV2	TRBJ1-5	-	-	TGTGCCAGCACTGGGGTCTCTAGCAATCAGCCCCAGCATTTT	CASTGVSSNQPQHF
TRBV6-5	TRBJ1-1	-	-	TGTGCCAGCAGAATAAGAACTGAAGCTTTCTTT	CASRIRTEAFF
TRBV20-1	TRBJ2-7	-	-	TGCAGTGCTAGAGAAGATGGGGAGCAGTACTTC	CSAREDGEQYF
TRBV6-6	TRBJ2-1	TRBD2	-	TGTGCCAGCAGTTTTAGTACTAGCGGCAACAATGAGCAGTTCTTC	CASSFSTSGNNEQFF
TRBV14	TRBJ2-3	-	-	TGTGCCAGCAGCCAACCACAGGGTGGTGATACGCAGTATTTT	CASSQPQGGDTQYF
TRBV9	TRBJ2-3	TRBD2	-	TGTGCCAGCAGCTTCGGACTAGCGGGAGTTGTGACAGATACGCAGTATTTT	CASSFGLAGVVTDTQYF
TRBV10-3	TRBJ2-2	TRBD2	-	TGTGCCACGATAGCGGGAGGGCCCAGCGGGGAGCTGTTTTTT	CATIAGGPSGELFF
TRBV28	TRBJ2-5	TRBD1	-	TGTGCCAGCAGTTCGCTCCAGGGGGCTGCGGAGACCCAGTACTTC	CASSSLQGAAETQYF
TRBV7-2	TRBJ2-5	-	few	TGTGCCAGCAGCTATACAGGGCTGCAAGAGACCCAGTACTTC	CASSYTGLQETQYF
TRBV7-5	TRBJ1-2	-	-	TGTGCCAGCAGCTTAGGTGGACAGGGGGACTATGGCTACACCTTC	CASSLGGQGDYGYTF
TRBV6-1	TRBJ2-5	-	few	TGTGCCAGCAGTGAGAAACTTTTTAGTCTCGAGACCCAGTACTTC	CASSEKLFSLETQYF
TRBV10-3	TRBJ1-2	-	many	TGTGCCATCAGTTACACCGAGATTACCTATGGCTACACCTTC	CAISYTEITYGYTF
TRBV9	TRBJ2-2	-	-	TGTGCCAGCAGCGTAGGCCCCACCGGGGAGCTGTTTTTT	CASSVGPTGELFF
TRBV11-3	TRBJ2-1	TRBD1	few	TGTGCCAGCAGCCCAAAGCCCGACAGGGATGAGCAGTTCTTC	CASSPKPDRDEQFF
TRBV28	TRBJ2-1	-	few	TGTGCCAGCAGTTTACTAGGACAGTACAATGAGCAGTTCTTC	CASSLLGQYNEQFF
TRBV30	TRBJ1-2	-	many	TGTGCCTGGAGTGTTACAGCCGGCCGGGCCTTC	CAWSVTAGRAF
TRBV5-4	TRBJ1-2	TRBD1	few	TGTGCCAGCAGCAACCGGGACAGTCGCTATGGCTACACCTTC	CASSNRDSRYGYTF
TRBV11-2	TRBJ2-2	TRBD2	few	TGTGCCAGCAGCCCCGGGACTAGCGGGAACAGGGAGCTGTTTTTT	CASSPGTSGNRELFF
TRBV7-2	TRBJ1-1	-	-	TGTGCCAGCAGCTTAGGTCCCACGAACACTGAAGCTTTCTTT	CASSLGPTNTEAFF
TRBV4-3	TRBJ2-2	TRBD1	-	TGCGCCAGCAGCCCACCACCTCGAGGACAGGGGACCGGGGAGCTGTTTTTT	CASSPPPRGQGTGELFF
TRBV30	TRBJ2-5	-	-	TGTGCCTGGAGTGTACCTCAGGGTGGGACCCAGTACTTC	CAWSVPQGGTQYF